In this sample, the clone carrying this T cell receptor (beta chain) turned up once. Cohort placement rested on clinical history that participants reported themselves. Symptom resolution, clearance, or two negative PCRs marked the recovered donors of Cohort 3. The CDR3 contains 15 residues. Germline loops: CDR1 SNHLY, CDR2 FYNNEI. V was clipped by 4 bases and J by 3 bases; unmatched bases: 4. Using immunoSEQ multiplex PCR, the repertoire was profiled, and TCRdb retains in-frame clones only, with some absent. The sample records roughly 230,000 clones, 82% being singletons. The entry originates in a study of blood T cell repertoires in COVID-19.

The sequence was collected from a woman aged 60-75 years who had recovered from COVID-19. The sample was PBMCs or T cells enriched from blood (not recorded which). This chain links TRBV2 with TRBJ2-1, with 9 bases that match TRBD2. The CDR3 nucleotides read TGTGCCAGCAGTGCACTAGCGGGCCACTACAATGAGCAGTTCTTC. This translates into CASSALAGHYNEQFF.